These T cell receptor beta chains were read from a single sample in a study of shared clonotypes between healthy human individuals. Measured with immunoSEQ multiplex PCR; TCRdb has only the in-frame clones, and not every one. The table has about 490,000 clones, 78% seen once. Sequencing was carried out using PBMCs. The origin of the receptors is a woman aged 40-49 years in good health. Some clones in this sample may be carry-over from other donors' samples. CDR3s include the opening cysteine and the closing phenylalanine or tryptophan. The D gene is left open where the match is weak. Some rows mark clone size as missing; the rest say once, few, many or name a class of expanded clone.

CDR3 DNA	CDR3 protein	clone size	V gene	J gene	D gene
TGTGCCAGCAGGGCTAGGGGGAACACCGGGGAGCTGTTTTTT	CASRARGNTGELFF	.	TRBV7-9	TRBJ2-2	.
TGTGCCAGCAGCCCGGGGACAGCCTCGTGGATGGGCTACACCTTC	CASSPGTASWMGYTF	.	TRBV5-4	TRBJ1-2	TRBD1
TGTGCCAGCCGGGACAGGGGAATGAACACTGAAGCTTTCTTT	CASRDRGMNTEAFF	.	TRBV6-1	TRBJ1-1	TRBD1
TGCGCCAGCAGCTTGGGAGCGGGACAGGGGCAGCCCCAGCATTTT	CASSLGAGQGQPQHF	.	TRBV5-1	TRBJ1-5	TRBD1
TGCGCCAGCAGCCCCAGAAGTCTCGGGGCCCACGAGCAGTACTTC	CASSPRSLGAHEQYF	.	TRBV4-1	TRBJ2-7	.
TGTGCCCTCCCAGAGACCCAGTACTTC	CALPETQYF	once	TRBV7-9	TRBJ2-5	.
TGTGCCAGTAATCGGGACTATGGCTACACCTTC	CASNRDYGYTF	.	TRBV19	TRBJ1-2	.
TGTGCCAGCAGCTTCTTGGGACTAGCAGACAATGAGCAGTTCTTC	CASSFLGLADNEQFF	once	TRBV5-6	TRBJ2-1	TRBD2
TGTGCCAGCAGCTTAAATAGCGGGAGTTCCTACGAGCAGTACTTC	CASSLNSGSSYEQYF	.	TRBV28	TRBJ2-7	TRBD2
TGTGCCAGCAGTAAAACGACTGAACCCTCCGGGGAGCTGTTTTTT	CASSKTTEPSGELFF	many	TRBV6-5	TRBJ2-2	.
TGTGCCAGCAGTGACAGAGCGGGAGAGACCGATATGCAGTATTTT	CASSDRAGETDMQYF	once	TRBV6-4	TRBJ2-3	TRBD2
TGCAGCGCCGACCACGGGCGAACCGGGGAGCTGTTTTTT	CSADHGRTGELFF	.	TRBV29-1	TRBJ2-2	.
TGTGCCAGTAGTATATGGGGACAGAACACTGAAGCTTTCTTT	CASSIWGQNTEAFF	.	TRBV19	TRBJ1-1	.
TGTGCCAGCTCGACTCGTGAGGGCGGACAGGTGGGAAAAGGGGAGCAGTACTTC	CASSTREGGQVGKGEQYF	.	TRBV18	TRBJ2-7	TRBD1
TGCGCCAGCAGTCAAGCCCCGGGACAGGGGAATGGTAGTGGAATGAACACTGAAGCTTTCTTT	CASSQAPGQGNGSGMNTEAFF	.	TRBV23-1	TRBJ1-1	TRBD1
TGTGCCAGCAGCAAGGACCGGGAGGTCTCCTACGAGCAGTACTTC	CASSKDREVSYEQYF	.	TRBV5-5	TRBJ2-7	TRBD2
TGTGCCAGCAGCTTCTCAGGGGCCGGGGACGAGCAGTACTTC	CASSFSGAGDEQYF	.	TRBV7-2	TRBJ2-7	.
TGTGCCAGCAGTTCGTGGGAGGAGGGCCCTGGCTACACCTTC	CASSSWEEGPGYTF	.	TRBV28	TRBJ1-2	.
TGTGCCAGCACCGGACGAGACAGGGGTGTTAATTCACCCCTCCACTTT	CASTGRDRGVNSPLHF	few	TRBV2	TRBJ1-6	TRBD1
TGTGCCAGCTCACCTGCGACCTACAATGAGCAGTTCTTC	CASSPATYNEQFF	.	TRBV18	TRBJ2-1	.
TGTGCCAGCTCTTTGAGGGGGCGTTTTGAAGCTTTCTTT	CASSLRGRFEAFF	.	TRBV2	TRBJ1-1	TRBD1
TGCGCCAGCAGCTCCGTTGGGCAGGGGGCTTTTGGGGAGACCCAGTACTTC	CASSSVGQGAFGETQYF	once	TRBV5-1	TRBJ2-5	TRBD1
TGTGCCTGGAGGGGACACGCTAATTCACCCCTCCACTTT	CAWRGHANSPLHF	.	TRBV30	TRBJ1-6	.
TGTGCCAGCAGCGAAAGGGGGCGTTCTAATGAAAAACTGTTTTTT	CASSERGRSNEKLFF	once	TRBV9	TRBJ1-4	TRBD1
TGTGCCAGCAGTGACGGGACGGAAGCTTTCTTT	CASSDGTEAFF	.	TRBV6-4	TRBJ1-1	.
TGTGCCAGCAGTGAGTCTAGCGCTGACGAGCAGTACTTC	CASSESSADEQYF	.	TRBV6-1	TRBJ2-7	.
TGTGCCAGTAGGACTAGCGGATACTACGAGCAGTACTTC	CASRTSGYYEQYF	.	TRBV6-1	TRBJ2-7	TRBD2